This is a list of T cell receptor beta chains from one sample in a study of control samples from healthy donors and cancer patients. This table comes from immunoSEQ multiplex PCR, and its TCRdb copy is limited to in-frame clones, with some not included. The sample includes under 450,000 clones, around 90% seen only once; the top ten take 5.5% to 8%. The material sequenced was PBMCs. The source is a man aged 40-49 years with head and neck cancer. Both conserved end residues are part of each CDR3. The D gene is left open where the match is weak. Part of the rows lack a size; the others show once, few, many or a class for expanded clones.

d_call cdr3_length j_call clone_size v_call cdr3_aa cdr3_nt
. 14 TRBJ2-2 . TRBV28 CASSSGGGEGELFF TGTGCCAGCAGTTCGGGGGGCGGAGAAGGGGAGCTGTTTTTT
TRBD1 15 TRBJ1-3 . TRBV19 CASSPQTGTGNTIYF TGTGCCAGTAGTCCGCAGACAGGGACTGGAAACACCATATATTTT
. 14 TRBJ2-7 once TRBV9 CASSEAGFSYEQYF TGTGCCAGCAGCGAGGCAGGTTTTTCCTACGAGCAGTACTTC
. 14 TRBJ1-5 . TRBV19 CASSMSGGNQPQHF TGTGCCAGTAGTATGTCAGGGGGCAATCAGCCCCAGCATTTT
. 13 TRBJ2-2 . TRBV11-2 CASSKGFVGELFF TGTGCCAGCAGCAAGGGGTTCGTCGGGGAGCTGTTTTTT
. 14 TRBJ1-2 . TRBV2 CASSGDTRNYGYTF TGTGCCAGCAGTGGGGACACCCGGAACTATGGCTACACCTTC
. 15 TRBJ2-7 . TRBV5-6 CASSLISVLAYEQYF TGTGCCAGCAGCTTGATTTCCGTTCTCGCCTACGAGCAGTACTTC
TRBD1 16 TRBJ2-3 . TRBV7-7 CASSLGVGGIADTQYF TGTGCTAGCAGCTTAGGAGTAGGGGGCATTGCAGATACGCAGTATTTT
. 15 TRBJ1-1 once TRBV3-1/TRBV3-2 CASSQDLTLNTEAFF TGTGCCAGCAGCCAAGATCTGACCTTGAACACTGAAGCTTTCTTT
. 19 TRBJ2-7 . TRBV28 CASSLDKASSLNSRYEQYF TGTGCCAGCAGTTTGGATAAGGCGTCTTCTTTAAACTCAAGATACGAGCAGTACTTC
. 12 TRBJ2-4 . TRBV12-3/TRBV12-4 CASSSEENIQYF TGTGCCAGCAGTTCCGAAGAAAACATTCAGTACTTC
. 14 TRBJ2-3 . TRBV10-1 CASSDSLPTDTQYF TGCGCCAGCAGTGATAGCCTCCCCACAGATACGCAGTATTTT
. 13 TRBJ1-2 . TRBV6-5 CASRRDSQRGYTF TGTGCCAGCAGACGTGACAGCCAGCGTGGCTACACCTTC
. 13 TRBJ2-7 . TRBV7-9 CASSLGTFYEQYF TGTGCCAGCAGCTTGGGGACTTTCTACGAGCAGTACTTC
. 15 TRBJ1-2 once TRBV27 CASSLSPRGNYGYTF TGTGCCAGCAGTTTATCTCCCAGAGGCAACTATGGCTACACCTTC
. 16 TRBJ1-6 . TRBV19 CASSTPRGGRNSPLHF TGTGCCAGTAGTACGCCCCGTGGGGGGAGGAATTCACCCCTCCACTTT
TRBD1 16 TRBJ2-1 . TRBV24-1 CATSDRTGGSYNEQFF TGTGCCACCAGTGATCGGACAGGGGGCTCCTACAATGAGCAGTTCTTC
. 13 TRBJ2-2 . TRBV5-1 CASTGGGTGELFF TGCGCCAGCACCGGGGGCGGTACCGGGGAGCTGTTTTTT
. 14 TRBJ1-3 . TRBV7-8 CASTQALSGNTIYF TGTGCCAGCACCCAGGCACTCTCTGGAAACACCATATATTTT
. 12 TRBJ2-7 . TRBV2 CATLDTSYEQYF TGTGCCACCTTGGACACCTCCTACGAGCAGTACTTC
. 16 TRBJ1-4 . TRBV6-5 CASSYRAEATNEKLFF TGTGCCAGCAGTTATCGTGCAGAAGCAACTAATGAAAAACTGTTTTTT
. 15 TRBJ1-1 . TRBV7-9 CASNPSGTGNTEAFF TGTGCCAGCAACCCATCAGGAACGGGGAACACTGAAGCTTTCTTT
. 16 TRBJ1-3 . TRBV2 CASSDWPVGSGNTIYF TGTGCCAGCAGTGATTGGCCCGTCGGGTCTGGAAACACCATATATTTT
. 13 TRBJ1-5 few TRBV2 CASAPDSNQPQHF TGTGCCAGCGCTCCAGATAGCAATCAGCCCCAGCATTTT
TRBD1 14 TRBJ2-3 once TRBV4-3 CASSLGQGTDTQYF TGCGCCAGCAGCCTAGGACAGGGCACAGATACGCAGTATTTT
. 16 TRBJ1-3 . TRBV25-1 CASSEPTGAWGNTIYF TGTGCCAGCAGTGAACCGACGGGAGCTTGGGGAAACACCATATATTTT
TRBD1 16 TRBJ1-1 . TRBV15 CATSGRDRGRGTEAFF TGTGCCACCAGCGGGAGGGACAGGGGGCGCGGCACTGAAGCTTTCTTT
TRBD1 15 TRBJ1-2 . TRBV6-6 CASRPSSGTGYGYTF TGTGCCAGCAGACCCTCCTCCGGGACAGGGTATGGCTACACCTTC
TRBD2 14 TRBJ2-2 . TRBV30 CAKGVAGVTGELFF TGTGCCAAGGGCGTGGCGGGGGTCACCGGGGAGCTGTTTTTT
. 14 TRBJ2-7 . TRBV9 CASSVAQRGYEQYF TGTGCCAGCAGCGTAGCTCAGAGAGGGTACGAGCAGTACTTC
. 13 TRBJ1-1 once TRBV2 CASLLITNTEAFF TGTGCCAGCCTTTTGATTACGAACACTGAAGCTTTCTTT
. 11 TRBJ1-2 . TRBV6-5 CASSPGYGYTF TGTGCCAGCAGTCCGGGATATGGCTACACCTTC
. 12 TRBJ2-2 . TRBV5-6 CASRKRVGELFF TGTGCCAGCAGAAAGCGGGTCGGGGAGCTGTTTTTT
. 18 TRBJ2-6 . TRBV30 CAWSPMQGQISGANVLTF TGTGCCTGGAGTCCCATGCAGGGCCAAATCTCTGGGGCCAACGTCCTGACTTTC
. 18 TRBJ2-7 . TRBV4-3 CASSQDEGIGLVSYEQYF TGCGCCAGCAGCCAAGACGAGGGGATCGGCTTAGTTTCCTACGAGCAGTACTTC
. 15 TRBJ1-1 few TRBV18 CASSPPTGGDTEAFF TGTGCCAGCTCACCACCTACCGGTGGGGACACTGAAGCTTTCTTT
. 17 TRBJ1-5 . TRBV28 CASLQAGRGNSNQPQHF TGTGCCAGCCTTCAGGCTGGGAGGGGAAACTCAAATCAGCCCCAGCATTTT
TRBD1 15 TRBJ1-1 once TRBV6-5 CASSRDRGPNTEAFF TGTGCCAGCAGTCGAGACAGGGGGCCGAACACTGAAGCTTTCTTT
TRBD1 11 TRBJ1-3 . TRBV12-3/TRBV12-4 CASSLTAGQNF TGTGCCAGCAGTTTGACAGCGGGACAGAATTTT
. 13 TRBJ2-6 . TRBV30 CAWRGSGANVLTF TGTGCCTGGAGGGGCTCCGGGGCCAACGTCCTGACTTTC
. 16 TRBJ1-2 . TRBV3-1/TRBV3-2 CASSQGPVGIYYGYTF TGTGCCAGCAGCCAAGGTCCCGTGGGAATTTACTATGGCTACACCTTC
. 18 TRBJ1-1 . TRBV5-1 CASSLPSGGEGSNTEAFF TGCGCCAGCAGCTTGCCTTCAGGAGGGGAGGGGAGTAACACTGAAGCTTTCTTT
TRBD1 13 TRBJ1-1 . TRBV27 CASSQNRGTEAFF TGTGCCAGCAGCCAAAACAGGGGGACTGAAGCTTTCTTT
. 14 TRBJ2-7 . TRBV4-2 CASSHQGSPYEQYF TGTGCCAGCAGCCACCAGGGTTCCCCCTACGAGCAGTACTTC
TRBD2 16 TRBJ2-1 . TRBV29-1 CSASGLAGRSYNEQFF TGCAGCGCCAGCGGACTAGCGGGACGTTCCTACAATGAGCAGTTCTTC
. 14 TRBJ2-1 once TRBV19 CASSNHPPRDEQFF TGTGCCAGTAGTAACCACCCCCCTAGGGATGAGCAGTTCTTC
TRBD1 14 TRBJ1-1 . TRBV6-6 CASSLTGSNTEAFF TGTGCCAGCAGTCTGACAGGGTCGAACACTGAAGCTTTCTTT
. 17 TRBJ2-2 . TRBV4-1 CASSLDQGRLNTGELFF TGCGCCAGCAGCCTTGATCAGGGGCGCCTGAACACCGGGGAGCTGTTTTTT
. 14 TRBJ2-3 . TRBV12-5 CASGPLTLQDTQYF TGTGCTAGTGGCCCACTAACCCTGCAAGATACGCAGTATTTT
TRBD2 15 TRBJ2-5 . TRBV3-1/TRBV3-2 CASSHLAGRGETQYF TGTGCCAGCAGCCACCTAGCGGGGCGCGGGGAGACCCAGTACTTC
. 14 TRBJ1-1 once TRBV7-8 CATRGADLNTEAFF TGTGCCACCAGGGGCGCGGATTTGAACACTGAAGCTTTCTTT
. 13 TRBJ2-7 once TRBV27 CASSLTRFYEQYF TGTGCCAGCAGTTTAACTAGGTTCTACGAGCAGTACTTC
. 14 TRBJ2-7 . TRBV28 CASSFRRAAGEQYF TGTGCCAGCAGTTTCAGGAGAGCCGCGGGCGAGCAGTACTTC
TRBD2 15 TRBJ2-3 . TRBV10-1 CASSALAGAGDTQYF TGCGCCAGCAGTGCCCTAGCGGGGGCCGGAGATACGCAGTATTTT